The T cell receptor beta chain under discussion was sequenced for a study of tumor-infiltrating lymphocytes in primary liver carcinoma. The CDR3 sequence is 14 residues long. Germline loops: CDR1 MGHRA, CDR2 YSYEKL. Whole-study results and caveats: A small share of top clones, only about 7.5-25%, was found in all five tumor regions. Pairs of tumor regions overlapped more than tumor-adjacent and tumor-blood pairs did.

Both RNA and DNA were isolated together from around 20-30 mg of bulk tissue that had not been sorted. Patients were treatment-naive with chronic HBV infection. Starting from around 510 ng of total RNA, TCR beta cDNA was produced with a primer in the constant region. Libraries for TCR beta were built through three nested multiplex PCR rounds, which together made up a slightly modified ARM-PCR procedure. The study ran its first two PCR rounds for roughly 11 cycles each, using TRBV1-TRBV30 forward primers and a C-beta reverse primer. TCRdb called the multiplex PCR reads again in MiXCR, with one record for every CDR3 protein. The sample lists 65,000 to 90,000 distinct CDR3 sequences; approximately 77% were seen once. As for this clonotype: Its antigen is as yet unknown. One end of the junction fails to match germline, which may point to a read error.

This receptor was identified in a man between 35 and 55 years old with primary liver carcinoma and hepatitis B virus infection. V and J are TRBV4-1 and TRBJ2-3; D is unclear. The specimen sequenced was liver tumor tissue from sampling region 1. Subset noted: tumor region T1, superior pole. CDR3 protein: CASSHGQTTDTRYF. CDR3 DNA: TGCGCCAGCAGCCATGGTCAGACCACGGATACGCGGTATTTT.